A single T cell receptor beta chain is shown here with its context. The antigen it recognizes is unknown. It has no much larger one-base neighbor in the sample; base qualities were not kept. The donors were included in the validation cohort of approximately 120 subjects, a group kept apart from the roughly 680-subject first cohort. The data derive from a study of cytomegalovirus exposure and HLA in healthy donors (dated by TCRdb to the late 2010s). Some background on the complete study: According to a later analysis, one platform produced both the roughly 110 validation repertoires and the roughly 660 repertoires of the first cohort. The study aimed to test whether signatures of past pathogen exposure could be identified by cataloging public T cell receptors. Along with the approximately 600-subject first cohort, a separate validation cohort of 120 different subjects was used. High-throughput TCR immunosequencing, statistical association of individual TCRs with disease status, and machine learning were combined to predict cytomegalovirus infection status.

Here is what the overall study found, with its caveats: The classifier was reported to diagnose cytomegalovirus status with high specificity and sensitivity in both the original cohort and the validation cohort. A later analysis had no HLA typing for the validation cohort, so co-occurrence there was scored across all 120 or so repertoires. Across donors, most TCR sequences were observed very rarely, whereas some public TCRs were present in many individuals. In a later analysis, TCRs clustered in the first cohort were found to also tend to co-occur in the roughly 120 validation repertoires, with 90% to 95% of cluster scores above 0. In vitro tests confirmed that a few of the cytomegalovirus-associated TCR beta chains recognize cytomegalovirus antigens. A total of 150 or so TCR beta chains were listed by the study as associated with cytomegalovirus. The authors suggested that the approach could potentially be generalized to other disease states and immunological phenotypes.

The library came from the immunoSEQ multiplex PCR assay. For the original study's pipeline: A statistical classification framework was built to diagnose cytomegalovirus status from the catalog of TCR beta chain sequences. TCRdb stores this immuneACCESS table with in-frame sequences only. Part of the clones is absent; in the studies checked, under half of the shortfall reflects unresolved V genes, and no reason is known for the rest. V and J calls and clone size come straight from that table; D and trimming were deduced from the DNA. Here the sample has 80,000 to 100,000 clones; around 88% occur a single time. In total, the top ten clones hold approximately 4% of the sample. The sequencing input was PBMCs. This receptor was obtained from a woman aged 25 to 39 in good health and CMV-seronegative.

The bases are TGTGCCAGCAGCTGGGCCTCCGGGGGGCTAAGCTCCTACGAGCAGTACTTC. Its product reads: CASSWASGGLSSYEQYF. In this chain, TRBV5-8 is recombined with TRBJ2-7; the D gene is perhaps TRBD2, on 7 matching bases. V drops 3 bases and J drops 0 bases, leaving 19 bases in between. The cysteine opens and the phenylalanine closes a CDR3 of 17 amino acids. Just CDR3 DNA is preserved here, 51 bases in frame from base 1. The germline V gene gives CDR1 as SGHTS and CDR2 as YDEGEE.